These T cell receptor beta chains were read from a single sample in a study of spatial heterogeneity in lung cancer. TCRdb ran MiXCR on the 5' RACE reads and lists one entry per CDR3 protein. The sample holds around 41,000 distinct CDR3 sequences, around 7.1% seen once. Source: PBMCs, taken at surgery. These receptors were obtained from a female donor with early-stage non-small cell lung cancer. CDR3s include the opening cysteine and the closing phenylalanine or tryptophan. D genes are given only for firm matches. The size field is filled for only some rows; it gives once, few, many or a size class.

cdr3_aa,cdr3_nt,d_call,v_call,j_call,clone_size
CASGTTGGPVEETQYF,TGTGCCAGCGGCACGACAGGGGGGCCGGTCGAAGAGACCCAGTACTTC,TRBD1,TRBV27,TRBJ2-5,many
CTSSFLLGAHIEAFF,TGTACCAGCAGCTTCCTGTTAGGGGCACATATCGAAGCTTTCTTT,-,TRBV7-2,TRBJ1-1,-
CASSPWTGNGYTF,TGTGCCAGCAGCCCTTGGACAGGAAATGGCTACACCTTC,TRBD1,TRBV11-2,TRBJ1-2,many
CASYGTGNTEAFF,TGCGCCAGCTACGGGACGGGGAACACTGAAGCTTTCTTT,-,TRBV10-2,TRBJ1-1,many
CSASGTRYEQYF,TGCAGTGCTTCCGGGACTCGTTACGAGCAGTACTTC,-,TRBV20-1,TRBJ2-7,few
CATSRPGGGAGTEAFF,TGTGCCACCAGCCGCCCTGGGGGGGGAGCCGGCACTGAAGCTTTCTTT,-,TRBV15,TRBJ1-1,-
CASSPWQGGLNEQYF,TGTGCCAGCTCACCTTGGCAGGGGGGCCTCAACGAGCAGTACTTC,-,TRBV18,TRBJ2-7,few
CASRSDGQSGELFF,TGTGCCAGCCGTTCTGACGGACAATCCGGGGAGCTGTTTTTT,-,TRBV2,TRBJ2-2,many
CASSQQSEKWGYEQYF,TGCGCCAGCAGCCAGCAGAGCGAGAAATGGGGCTACGAGCAGTACTTC,-,TRBV4-1,TRBJ2-7,many
CASSPGTGLYEQYF,TGTGCCAGCAGCCCCGGGACAGGGCTCTACGAGCAGTACTTC,TRBD1,TRBV14,TRBJ2-7,-
CAISEPGLAGELFF,TGTGCCATCAGTGAGCCGGGACTAGCGGGGGAGCTGTTTTTT,TRBD2,TRBV10-3,TRBJ2-2,few
CASSPAPPRLFF,TGTGCCAGCAGCCCCGCGCCTCCCCGTCTGTTCTTC,-,TRBV11-2,TRBJ2-1,few
CATSRGAKNIQYF,TGTGCCACCAGCAGAGGTGCCAAAAACATTCAGTACTTC,-,TRBV15,TRBJ2-4,many
CASSPGGEALHF,TGTGCCAGCTCCCCAGGGGGTGAGGCCCTCCACTTT,TRBD1,TRBV18,TRBJ1-6,few
CASSPEREQYF,TGTGCCAGCTCACCAGAGAGGGAGCAGTACTTC,-,TRBV18,TRBJ2-7,few
CSARAPGAGGNTIYF,TGCAGTGCTAGAGCTCCAGGGGCGGGAGGAAACACCATATATTTT,-,TRBV20-1,TRBJ1-3,many
CASSLVRDTQYF,TGTGCCAGCAGCTTAGTGCGAGATACGCAGTATTTT,-,TRBV7-2,TRBJ2-3,-
CAIRSSGGTYEQYF,TGTGCCATCAGGTCTAGCGGGGGAACCTACGAGCAGTACTTC,TRBD2,TRBV10-3,TRBJ2-7,few
CASSLTQGTQYF,TGTGCCAGCAGCTTAACGCAGGGTACGCAGTATTTT,-,TRBV7-3,TRBJ2-3,many
CASSYSLGVSSTDTQYF,TGTGCCAGCAGTTACTCCCTCGGCGTTTCTAGCACAGATACGCAGTATTTT,-,TRBV6-5,TRBJ2-3,-
CASSRGTSLYEQYF,TGTGCCAGCAGCCGCGGTACTAGCCTCTACGAGCAGTACTTC,-,TRBV4-2,TRBJ2-7,few
CASSEGRGGNEKLFF,TGTGCCAGCAGCGAAGGGAGAGGAGGGAATGAAAAACTGTTTTTT,-,TRBV7-9,TRBJ1-4,many